One and the same sample provided the 13 T cell receptor beta chains below, sequenced in a study of blood T cells in healthy people across ages. Using a J-beta primer mix together with a sample-barcoded 5' primer, a second PCR was run for roughly 6 to 12 cycles. TCRdb called the 5' RACE reads again in MiXCR, with one record for every CDR3 protein. Of hundreds of thousands of distinct CDR3 sequences listed, nearly 60% are singletons. Material: blood. These receptors came from a man under 40 in good health.

This clonotype has a handful of counts. The chain combines TRBV20-1 with TRBJ2-7; D possibly corresponds to TRBD2 (7 bases). Germline V lookup: CDR1 DFQATT, CDR2 SNEGSKA (reference sequence). Trimming cost V 4 bases and J 7 bases, with 23 bases left between them. The CDR3 runs to 15 residues. The CDR3 reads CSAIPGHRGGGEQYF. CDR3 bases: TGCAGTGCTATTCCGGGACATCGGGGAGGGGGAGAGCAGTACTTC.

This clonotype was seen a handful of times. The chain recombines TRBV24-1 with TRBJ2-5, with D perhaps being TRBD1 or TRBD2 (5 bases each). With 0 bases removed from V and 2 bases from J, the gap between germline ends came to 15 bases. This CDR3 is 17 amino acids long. Per germline, CDR1 KGHDR and CDR2 SFDVKD. CDR3 sequence reads: CATSDLDSGTGQETQYF. In DNA, the CDR3 is TGTGCCACCAGTGATTTGGACTCAGGGACGGGGCAAGAGACCCAGTACTTC.

The chain carries TRBV7-9 and TRBJ2-7; 9 bases are shared with TRBD2. Germline CDR1 and CDR2: SEHNR and FQNEAQ (reference sequence). The CDR3 has 14 residues. V was clipped by 7 bases and J by 3 bases; unmatched bases: 7. The CDR3: CASTGGTSYYEQYF. In nucleotides, the CDR3 is TGTGCCAGCACCGGCGGGACTAGCTACTACGAGCAGTACTTC.

This clonotype was observed a few times. This chain joins TRBV5-1 and TRBJ2-6; D not resolved. The germline V and J ends were trimmed by 1 base and 2 bases, with 7 bases remaining between them. The V gene's germline CDR1 is SGHRS and CDR2 YFSETQ. This CDR3 spans 15 amino acids. The CDR3 loop reads CASSLSTAGANVLTF. The CDR3 nucleotides read TGCGCCAGCAGCTTGAGTACAGCTGGGGCCAACGTCCTGACTTTC.

The CDR3 protein is CSARVSGVDTQYF. The CDR3 DNA is TGCAGTGCTAGAGTATCCGGGGTAGATACGCAGTATTTT. The rearrangement uses TRBV20-1 and TRBJ2-3; D is possibly TRBD2 (5 bases). Trimming removed 1 base from V and 5 bases from J, with 10 bases in between. CDR1 and CDR2 from the germline V gene are DFQATT and SNEGSKA (reference sequence). CDR3 length equals 13 residues.

This clonotype appeared many times. The rearrangement joins TRBV6-4 to TRBJ2-3; D unclear. This CDR3 contains 13 residues. With 5 bases removed from V and 4 bases from J, the gap between germline ends came to 10 bases. From germline, CDR1 is MRHNA and CDR2 SNTAGT. The CDR3 spells CASSHNRADTQYF. In nucleotides, the CDR3 is TGTGCCAGCAGTCACAATCGGGCAGATACGCAGTATTTT.

This clonotype was found a few times. The chain employs TRBV7-2 and TRBJ1-2; the match to TRBD1 covers 8 bases. The CDR3 runs to 14 residues. Germline trimming cut 3 bases from V and 6 bases from J; bases unmatched to any gene: 6. Germline CDR1 and CDR2: SGHTA and FQGNSA. The DNA of the CDR3 is TGTGCCAGCAGCTTCTCGACAGGGGCGGATGGCTACACCTTC. Encoded protein: CASSFSTGADGYTF.

The V gene is TRBV10-3, the J gene TRBJ1-5; possible D gene TRBD1, 6 bases. V was trimmed by 4 bases and J by 5 bases, leaving 9 bases between them. This CDR3 is built from 13 residues. Germline-derived CDR1 and CDR2 are ENHRY and SYGVKD. The CDR3 DNA reads as TGTGCCATCAGTGGAGGGGGGTATCAGCCCCAGCATTTT. Protein product: CAISGGGYQPQHF.

A few counts support this clonotype. The V call is TRBV10-3, the J call TRBJ2-1, with 7 bases aligning to TRBD1. Germline lookup yields CDR1 ENHRY and CDR2 SYGVKD. The CDR3 has 14 amino acids. The ends lost 3 bases at V and 6 bases at J; junction bases unmatched: 5. This chain's CDR3 is CAISEKTGFNEQFF. The CDR3, as DNA: TGTGCCATCAGTGAAAAGACAGGGTTCAATGAGCAGTTCTTC.

As for this clonotype: Germline is not matched at one junction end, which may reflect a read error. The CDR3 nucleotides read TGTGCCAGCAGCGTAGCAAAGAAAGAGACCCAGTACTTC. Translated, it gives CASSVAKKETQYF. The rearrangement links TRBV7-2 to TRBJ2-5; the D is unclear. This CDR3 is 13 amino acids long. Germline loops: CDR1 SGHTA, CDR2 FQGNSA.

The chain has TRBV20-1 and TRBJ1-2, with D uncertain. V gave up 0 bases and J gave up 4 bases, with 9 bases separating them. CDR3 size: 13 residues. Germline V gene data show CDR1 as DFQATT and CDR2 as SNEGSKA (reference sequence). The CDR3 here is CSARDERSYGYTF. The CDR3 nucleotides read TGCAGTGCTAGAGATGAGAGGTCCTATGGCTACACCTTC.

This clonotype showed up many times. This rearrangement joins TRBV27 to TRBJ2-7; either TRBD1 or TRBD2 may supply D (5 bases each). V shed 5 bases and J shed 3 bases, with 11 bases lying between them. Germline V gene data show CDR1 as MNHEY and CDR2 as SMNVEV (reference sequence). CDR3 length equals 13 residues. The CDR3 DNA sequence: TGTGCCAGCAGTGCCGGGACGAGCTACGAGCAGTACTTC. Amino acids: CASSAGTSYEQYF.

There are a few counts of this clonotype. The V and J genes are TRBV7-2 and TRBJ2-7, with D perhaps TRBD1 or TRBD2 (5 bases each). The V gene's germline CDR1 is SGHTA and CDR2 FQGNSA. The CDR3 runs 13 residues. V was trimmed by 1 base and J by 6 bases, leaving 10 bases between them. CDR3 coding DNA: TGTGCCAGCAGCTTAGAAGAGAGGGGCGAGCAGTACTTC. Translation gives CASSLEERGEQYF.